Below are 29 T cell receptor beta chains sequenced from a single sample in a study of T cells in localized non-small cell lung cancer. Only in-frame clones appear in the TCRdb table, and some are missing; sequencing was by immunoSEQ multiplex PCR. Here the sample spans more than 25,000 clones, 82% being singletons. The sample here was peripheral blood, taken before any cancer treatment. Receptors were obtained from a woman aged 35 to 70 with stage I lung adenocarcinoma.

The J gene is TRBJ1-4, the V gene TRBV18; D is ambiguous. This CDR3 has 15 residues. In germline, CDR1 is KGHSH, CDR2 LQKENI. V was clipped by 1 base and J by 8 bases, with 14 bases between them. The CDR3: CASSPRGLSEEKLFF. Here the CDR3 DNA reads TGTGCCAGCTCACCACGAGGACTTTCCGAGGAAAAACTGTTTTTT.

The rearrangement uses TRBV4-3 and TRBJ2-5; 9 nucleotides align to TRBD2. Looked up from germline, CDR1 is LGHNA and CDR2 is YSLEER. The CDR3 is 15 amino acids. J was trimmed by 5 bases and V by 0 bases; bases with no gene match: 4. DNA for the CDR3: TGCGCCAGCAGCCAAGAAGGGACTAGCCGCGAGACCCAGTACTTC. It codes for CASSQEGTSRETQYF.

This clone came up a few times. V gene TRBV19 combines with J gene TRBJ1-1; TRBD1 aligns across 7 bases. V lost 7 bases to trimming and J lost 3 bases; unmatched junction nucleotides: 5. Germline V gives CDR1 LNHDA, CDR2 SQIVND (reference sequence). The CDR3 has 13 amino acids. As DNA, the CDR3 is TGTGCCAGTACGTGGCAGGGGGACACTGAAGCTTTCTTT. Protein: CASTWQGDTEAFF. Together with reference TRBV19 and TRBJ1-1, the CDR3 gives the full variable domain: DGGITQSPKYLFRKEGQNVTLSCEQNLNHDAMYWYRQDPGQGLRLIYYSQIVNDFQKGDIAEGYSVSREKKESFPLTVTSAQKNPTAFYLCASTWQGDTEAFFGQGTRLTVV.

The chain carries TRBV28 and TRBJ1-5; D remains unclear. From germline, CDR1 is MDHEN and CDR2 SYDVKM. Between the trimmed V and J ends, which lost 5 bases and 6 bases, there was a span of 8 bases. This CDR3 contains 12 residues. In DNA form, the CDR3 reads TGTGCCAGCAGTCTGGGAACTCAGCCCCAGCATTTT. Its translation: CASSLGTQPQHF.

This sequence joins TRBV18 and TRBJ2-7; TRBD1 agrees at 7 bases. Germline-derived CDR1 and CDR2 are KGHSH and LQKENI. The CDR3 loop spans 14 amino acids. The J segment lost 2 bases and the V segment lost 4 bases, leaving 5 bases of the junction unmatched. CDR3 DNA: TGTGCCAGCTCACGGGACAGTTCCGCCTACGAGCAGTACTTC. This translates into CASSRDSSAYEQYF.

This clone was counted once. The chain has TRBV29-1 and TRBJ2-7; 13 bases fit TRBD2. This CDR3 spans 14 amino acids. V lost 7 bases, J lost 7 bases, and 10 bases stayed unmatched. CDR1 SQVTM and CDR2 ANQGSEA come from the germline V gene. In DNA, the CDR3 is TGCAGCGCCCAAGGGACTAGCGGGGCAAGAGAGCAGTACTTC. This translates into CSAQGTSGAREQYF.

Here the CDR3 reads CASSGYTTGRANTEAFF. The DNA of the CDR3 is TGTGCCAGCAGTGGATATACAACAGGGAGGGCGAACACTGAAGCTTTCTTT. The chain joins TRBV25-1 to TRBJ1-1, with D perhaps matching TRBD1 (6 bases). The V end was cut by 4 bases, the J end by 1 base, with 19 bases between. The V gene's germline CDR1 is MGHDK and CDR2 SYGVNS. CDR3 length: 17 amino acids.

The CDR3 is CASSYPDPTDTQYF. The CDR3 DNA reads as TGTGCCAGCAGTTACCCGGACCCCACAGATACGCAGTATTTT. The rearrangement links TRBV6-6 to TRBJ2-3; D gene ambiguous. In germline, CDR1 is MNHNY, CDR2 SVGAGI (reference sequence). This CDR3 spans 14 amino acids. V was clipped by 2 bases and J by 2 bases, with 8 bases between them.

The J gene is TRBJ2-7, the V gene TRBV10-3, with 9 nucleotides matching TRBD1. CDR1 is ENHRY, CDR2 SYGVKD, per germline. V lost 8 bases, J lost 11 bases, and 16 bases stayed unmatched. The CDR3 contains 14 residues. CDR3: CAIGGTGTGYGKYF. In DNA, the CDR3 is TGTGCCATCGGGGGGACCGGGACAGGGTACGGGAAGTACTTC.

The rearrangement uses TRBV4-3 and TRBJ1-4; D is unresolved. V was trimmed by 1 base and J by 2 bases, leaving 2 bases between them. CDR1 is LGHNA, CDR2 YSLEER, per germline. The CDR3 contains 13 residues. Here the CDR3 reads CASSQGTNEKLFF. In DNA, the CDR3 is TGCGCCAGCAGCCAAGGGACTAATGAAAAACTGTTTTTT.

The V gene is TRBV30, the J gene TRBJ2-5, with 9 bases that match TRBD2. Germline V lookup: CDR1 GTSNPN, CDR2 SVGIG (reference sequence). V lost 8 bases and J lost 4; bases outside the gene matches: 11. The CDR3 runs to 14 residues. CDR3 sequence: CAGRPGLAAETQYF. CDR3 sequence (DNA): TGTGCCGGTCGGCCGGGACTAGCCGCAGAGACCCAGTACTTC.

This clone was observed a handful of times. V is TRBV4-3 and J is TRBJ2-3; D ambiguous. Germline loops: CDR1 LGHNA, CDR2 YSLEER. The CDR3 consists of 13 residues. V was cut by 6 bases and J by 2 bases, with 9 bases left in between. The CDR3 spells CASSRLFTDTQYF. The CDR3 DNA is TGCGCCAGCAGTCGGCTGTTCACAGATACGCAGTATTTT.

The chain combines TRBV9 with TRBJ1-1; a possible D gene is TRBD1 (5 bases). CDR3 length: 13 amino acids. Germline CDR1 reads SGDLS; CDR2 reads YYNGEE. Trimming took 0 bases from V and 8 from J, leaving 11 bases between them. CDR3 protein: CASSVGAGTEAFF. In DNA form, the CDR3 reads TGTGCCAGCAGCGTAGGGGCGGGGACCGAAGCTTTCTTT. The entire variable domain, with the rest obtained from reference TRBV9 and TRBJ1-1, is as follows: DSGVTQTPKHLITATGQRVTLRCSPRSGDLSVYWYQQSLDQGLQFLIQYYNGEERAKGNILERFSAQQFPDLHSELNLSSLELGDSALYFCASSVGAGTEAFFGQGTRLTVV.

This chain joins TRBV4-1 and TRBJ1-4; 7 nucleotides match TRBD1. V lost 0 bases, J lost 9 bases, and 7 bases stayed unmatched. Germline values: CDR1 MGHRA, CDR2 YSYEKL. The length of the CDR3 is 15 residues. The chain's CDR3 is CASSQEGARGQKLFF. The CDR3 coding sequence is TGCGCCAGCAGCCAAGAGGGAGCGAGGGGGCAAAAACTGTTTTTT.

This chain connects TRBV9 to TRBJ2-3; 7 bases are a match to TRBD1. Germline V gene lookup returns CDR1 SGDLS and CDR2 YYNGEE. CDR3 size: 13 residues. With 5 bases clipped from V and 6 bases from J, the junction kept 6 bases outside the gene matches. The CDR3 nucleotides read TGTGCCAGCAGAGGGGGCCACACGGATACGCAGTATTTT. It codes for CASRGGHTDTQYF.

The chain is built from TRBV7-2 and TRBJ2-5, with 8 bases lining up with TRBD2. The V and J ends lost 5 bases and 3 bases, in that order; junction bases with no gene match: 2. This CDR3 region has 13 residues. Germline CDR1 SGHTA, CDR2 FQGNSA. CDR3 loop: CASSPGGEETQYF. The DNA of the CDR3 is TGTGCCAGCAGCCCGGGGGGGGAAGAGACCCAGTACTTC.

The chain combines TRBV6-1 with TRBJ1-2; 7 nucleotides align to TRBD1. V dropped 2 bases and J dropped 4; count of bases not matched to a gene: 4. The V gene's germline CDR1 is MNHNS and CDR2 SASEGT. The CDR3 is made up of 14 amino acids. CDR3 region: CASSEYRGGYGYTF. CDR3 nucleotides: TGTGCCAGCAGTGAATACAGGGGAGGCTATGGCTACACCTTC.

V usage is TRBV7-2 and J usage is TRBJ2-1; 10 positions agree with TRBD2. With V trimmed by 5 bases and J by 2 bases, 6 bases remained unmatched. This CDR3 comprises 16 residues. In germline, CDR1 is SGHTA, CDR2 FQGNSA. For the CDR3, the DNA is TGTGCCAGCAGCCGAAGCGGGGGGGCGGCCTACAATGAGCAGTTCTTC. It yields the protein CASSRSGGAAYNEQFF.

The CDR3 nucleotides are TGTGCCAGCAGTTACGGACAGGGGGCCTTTGGAAACACCATATATTTT. Its protein product is CASSYGQGAFGNTIYF. This chain links TRBV6-5 with TRBJ1-3; 11 positions match TRBD1. The V gene's germline CDR1 is MNHEY and CDR2 SVGAGI. This CDR3 comprises 16 residues. V lost 2 bases and J lost 3; bases outside the gene matches: 3.

This clone turned up a few times. V is TRBV20-1 and J is TRBJ1-4; unclear D gene. V lost 7 bases and J 8 bases, leaving 11 bases between the germline ends. From germline, CDR1 is DFQATT and CDR2 SNEGSKA (reference sequence). This CDR3 spans 11 amino acids. The CDR3 nucleotides read TGCAGTGTGACTAGCCGGGAAAAACTGTTTTTT. This sequence encodes CSVTSREKLFF.

This chain joins TRBV21-1 and TRBJ1-2; TRBD1, the table's D call, was not compared with the DNA. TRBV21-1 is a pseudogene segment. The CDR3 runs to 15 residues. Written as DNA, the CDR3 is TGTGCCAGCAGCAAAAAAAAACAGGGGGGCTATGGCTACACCTTC. Protein sequence: CASSKKKQGGYGYTF.

The chain recombines TRBV19 with TRBJ1-5; TRBD1 matches at 8 bases. The CDR3 consists of 13 residues. CDR1 and CDR2 from the germline V gene are LNHDA and SQIVND (reference sequence). After removal of 7 bases from V and 5 bases from J, the junction contained 4 bases not matched to a gene. The CDR3 DNA reads TGTGCCAGTACGGTGGACAGGGATCAGCCCCAGCATTTT. Protein product: CASTVDRDQPQHF.

The chain carries TRBV7-9 and TRBJ2-5, with D hard to call. Trimming took 5 bases from V and 2 from J, leaving 24 bases between them. Germline CDR1 is SEHNR and CDR2 is FQNEAQ (reference sequence). The CDR3 is made up of 18 amino acids. DNA for the CDR3: TGTGCCAGCAGCCCGGACGGGTCGATAAAGTTGGGACAAGAGACCCAGTACTTC. Its protein product is CASSPDGSIKLGQETQYF.

The chain carries TRBV27 and TRBJ2-7; D perhaps matches TRBD1 (6 bases). Trimming took 7 bases from V and 4 from J, leaving 11 bases between them. The CDR3 sequence is 12 residues long. CDR1 and CDR2 from the germline V gene are MNHEY and SMNVEV (reference sequence). The CDR3 nucleotides read TGTGCCAGCAAGGGGGATCGGTACGAGCAGTACTTC. It yields the protein CASKGDRYEQYF.

V gene TRBV7-8 combines with J gene TRBJ2-7; 7 nucleotides agree with TRBD2. With V trimmed by 1 base and J by 0 bases, 3 bases remained unmatched. This CDR3 has 15 residues. CDR1 and CDR2 (germline): SGHVS, FQNEAQ. CDR3 loop: CASSLGGRSSYEQYF. The CDR3 DNA reads as TGTGCCAGCAGCTTAGGCGGGAGAAGCTCCTACGAGCAGTACTTC.

The genes are TRBV5-5 and TRBJ1-2, with TRBD1 identical over 10 bases. Germline V gene data show CDR1 as SGHKS and CDR2 as YYEKEE (reference sequence). The junction had 4 bases not matched to a gene; V was cut back by 0 bases and J by 8 bases. This CDR3 is 14 amino acids long. The DNA for the CDR3 is TGTGCCAGCAGCTTGGGACAGGGGGCGGAGGGCTACACCTTC. Encoded protein: CASSLGQGAEGYTF.

The gene calls are TRBV5-4 and TRBJ1-3, with D unresolved. Per germline, CDR1 SGHNT and CDR2 YYREEE (reference sequence). V was clipped by 1 base and J by 0 bases, with 5 bases between them. The CDR3 covers 14 residues. The CDR3 coding sequence is TGTGCCAGCAGCTTGTCCAGCTCTGGAAACACCATATATTTT. Encoded protein: CASSLSSSGNTIYF.

With respect to this clone: A junction boundary mismatches the germline segment, possibly from a read error. The V call is TRBV2, the J call TRBJ2-7; the match to TRBD1 covers 7 bases. The CDR3 runs to 12 residues. Germline-derived CDR1 and CDR2 are SNHLY and FYNNEI. In nucleotides, the CDR3 is TGTGCCAGCAGTGAGGGGCGCTTGGGACAGATCTTC. It yields the protein CASSEGRLGQIF.

This clone was observed a single time. The chain combines TRBV5-1 with TRBJ1-6; D may be TRBD1 (5 bases). The CDR3 has 14 amino acids. The germline V and J ends were trimmed by 0 bases and 14 bases, with 15 bases remaining between them. Germline V gives CDR1 SGHRS, CDR2 YFSETQ. In nucleotides, the CDR3 is TGCGCCAGCAGCTTGGGGTCGGACTGGGGGGCCCTCCACTTT. As protein: CASSLGSDWGALHF.